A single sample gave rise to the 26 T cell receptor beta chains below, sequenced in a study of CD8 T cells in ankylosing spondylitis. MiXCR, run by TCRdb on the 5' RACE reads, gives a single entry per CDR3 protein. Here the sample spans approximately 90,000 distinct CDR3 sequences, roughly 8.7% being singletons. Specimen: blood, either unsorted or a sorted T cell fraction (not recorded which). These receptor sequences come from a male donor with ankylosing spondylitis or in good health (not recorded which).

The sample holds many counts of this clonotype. CDR3 nucleotide sequence: TGTGCCAGCAGTACTTCTCGGGCCAACACTGAAGCTTTCTTT. Its translation: CASSTSRANTEAFF. This chain joins TRBV27 and TRBJ1-1, with unresolved D. The CDR3 extends over 14 amino acids. Germline V gene data show CDR1 as MNHEY and CDR2 as SMNVEV (reference sequence). V gave up 5 bases and J gave up 2 bases, with 12 bases separating them.

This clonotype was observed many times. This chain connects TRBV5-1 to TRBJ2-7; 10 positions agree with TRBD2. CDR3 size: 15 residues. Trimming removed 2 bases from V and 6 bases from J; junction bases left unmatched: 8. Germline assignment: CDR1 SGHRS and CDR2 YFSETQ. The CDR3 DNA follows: TGCGCCAGCAGCTTTCTAGCGGGAGAAGCTTTCGAGCAGTACTTC. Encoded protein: CASSFLAGEAFEQYF.

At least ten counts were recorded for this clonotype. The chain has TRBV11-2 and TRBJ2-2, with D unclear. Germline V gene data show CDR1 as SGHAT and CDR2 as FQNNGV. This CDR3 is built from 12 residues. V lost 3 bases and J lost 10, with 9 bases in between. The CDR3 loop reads CASSLGIAELFF. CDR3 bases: TGTGCCAGCAGCTTGGGTATCGCGGAGCTGTTTTTT.

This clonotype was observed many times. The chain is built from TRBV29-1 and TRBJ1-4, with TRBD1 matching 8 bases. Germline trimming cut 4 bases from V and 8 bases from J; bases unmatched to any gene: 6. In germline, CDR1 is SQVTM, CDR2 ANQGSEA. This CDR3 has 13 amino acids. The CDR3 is CSVAAGGREKLFF. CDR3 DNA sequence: TGCAGCGTTGCGGCAGGGGGCAGGGAAAAACTGTTTTTT.

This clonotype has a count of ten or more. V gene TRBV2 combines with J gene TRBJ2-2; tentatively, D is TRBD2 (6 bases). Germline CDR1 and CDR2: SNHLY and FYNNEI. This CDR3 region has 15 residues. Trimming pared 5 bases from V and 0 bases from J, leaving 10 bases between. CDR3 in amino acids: CASSPRLANTGELFF. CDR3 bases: TGTGCCAGCAGTCCCAGACTAGCGAACACCGGGGAGCTGTTTTTT.

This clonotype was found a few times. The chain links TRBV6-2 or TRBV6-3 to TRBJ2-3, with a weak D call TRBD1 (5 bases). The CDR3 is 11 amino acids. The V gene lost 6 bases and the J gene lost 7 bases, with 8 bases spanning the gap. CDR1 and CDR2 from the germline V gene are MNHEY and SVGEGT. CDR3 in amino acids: CASSRQHTQYF. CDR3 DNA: TGTGCCAGCAGCCGACAGCATACGCAGTATTTT.

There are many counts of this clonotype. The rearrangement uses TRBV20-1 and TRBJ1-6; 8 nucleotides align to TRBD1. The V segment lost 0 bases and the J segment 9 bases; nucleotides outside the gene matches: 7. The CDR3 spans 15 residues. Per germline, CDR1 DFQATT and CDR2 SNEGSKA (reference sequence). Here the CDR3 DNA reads TGCAGTGCTAGAGATCATCAGGGGGCGGTTTCACCCCTCCACTTT. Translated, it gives CSARDHQGAVSPLHF.

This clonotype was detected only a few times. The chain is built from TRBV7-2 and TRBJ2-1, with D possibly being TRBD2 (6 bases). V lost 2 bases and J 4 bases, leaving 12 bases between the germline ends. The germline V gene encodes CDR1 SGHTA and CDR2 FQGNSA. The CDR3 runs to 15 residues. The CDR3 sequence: CASSLPDGLYNEQFF. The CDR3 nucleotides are TGTGCCAGCAGCTTACCGGACGGACTATACAATGAGCAGTTCTTC.

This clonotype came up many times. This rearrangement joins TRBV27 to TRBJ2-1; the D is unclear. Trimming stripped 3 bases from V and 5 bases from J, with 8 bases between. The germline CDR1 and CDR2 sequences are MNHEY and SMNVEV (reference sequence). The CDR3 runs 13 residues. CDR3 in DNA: TGTGCCAGCAGTTTCGGCCGGAACAATGAGCAGTTCTTC. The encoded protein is CASSFGRNNEQFF.

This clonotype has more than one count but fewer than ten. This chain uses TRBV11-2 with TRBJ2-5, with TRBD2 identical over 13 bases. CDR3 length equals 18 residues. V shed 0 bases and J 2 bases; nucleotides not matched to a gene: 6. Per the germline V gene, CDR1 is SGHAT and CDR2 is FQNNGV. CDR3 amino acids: CASSLDGGLAGPQETQYF. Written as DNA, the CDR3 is TGTGCCAGCAGCTTAGACGGGGGACTAGCGGGACCACAAGAGACCCAGTACTTC.

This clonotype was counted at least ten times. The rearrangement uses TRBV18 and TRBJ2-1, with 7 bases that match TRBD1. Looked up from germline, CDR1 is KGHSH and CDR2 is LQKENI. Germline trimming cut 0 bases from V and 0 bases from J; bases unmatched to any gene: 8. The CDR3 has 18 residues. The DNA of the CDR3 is TGTGCCAGCTCACCACCTACCGGGACAGAGAGCTCCTACAATGAGCAGTTCTTC. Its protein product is CASSPPTGTESSYNEQFF. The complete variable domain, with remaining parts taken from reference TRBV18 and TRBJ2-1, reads NAGVMQNPRHLVRRRGQEARLRCSPMKGHSHVYWYRQLPEEGLKFMVYLQKENIIDESGMPKERFSAEFPKEGPSILRIQQVVRGDSAAYFCASSPPTGTESSYNEQFFGPGTRLTVL.

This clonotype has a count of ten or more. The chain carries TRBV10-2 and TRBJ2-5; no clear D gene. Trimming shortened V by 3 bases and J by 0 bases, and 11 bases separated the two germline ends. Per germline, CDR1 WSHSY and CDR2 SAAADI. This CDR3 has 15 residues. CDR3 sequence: CASSDNTANQETQYF. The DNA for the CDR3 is TGCGCCAGCAGTGATAATACGGCGAACCAAGAGACCCAGTACTTC.

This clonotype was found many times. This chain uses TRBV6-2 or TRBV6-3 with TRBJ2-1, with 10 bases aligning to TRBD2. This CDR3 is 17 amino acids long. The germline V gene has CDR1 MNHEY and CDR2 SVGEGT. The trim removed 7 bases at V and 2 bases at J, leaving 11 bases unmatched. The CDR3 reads CASTVLGTSATYNEQFF. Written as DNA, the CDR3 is TGTGCCAGCACCGTTCTGGGGACTAGCGCGACCTACAATGAGCAGTTCTTC.

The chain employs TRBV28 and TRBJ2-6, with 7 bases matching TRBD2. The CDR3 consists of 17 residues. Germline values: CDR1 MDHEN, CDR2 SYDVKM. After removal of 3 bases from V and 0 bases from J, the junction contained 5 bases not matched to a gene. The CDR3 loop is CASSFHTGGSGANVLTF. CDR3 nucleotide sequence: TGTGCCAGCAGTTTTCATACGGGAGGCTCTGGGGCCAACGTCCTGACTTTC.

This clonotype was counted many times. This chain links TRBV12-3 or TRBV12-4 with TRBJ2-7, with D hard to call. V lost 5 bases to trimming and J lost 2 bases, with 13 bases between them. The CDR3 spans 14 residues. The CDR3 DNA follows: TGTGCCAGCAGTGCCAGGATGAACCCCTACGAGCAGTACTTC. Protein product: CASSARMNPYEQYF.

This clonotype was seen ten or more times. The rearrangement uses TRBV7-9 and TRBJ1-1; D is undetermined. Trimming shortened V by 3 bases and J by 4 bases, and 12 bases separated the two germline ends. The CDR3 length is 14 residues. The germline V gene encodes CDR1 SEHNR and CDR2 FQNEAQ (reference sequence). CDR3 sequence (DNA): TGTGCCAGCAGCTTGGGTCGGTTCGGCACTGAAGCTTTCTTT. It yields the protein CASSLGRFGTEAFF.

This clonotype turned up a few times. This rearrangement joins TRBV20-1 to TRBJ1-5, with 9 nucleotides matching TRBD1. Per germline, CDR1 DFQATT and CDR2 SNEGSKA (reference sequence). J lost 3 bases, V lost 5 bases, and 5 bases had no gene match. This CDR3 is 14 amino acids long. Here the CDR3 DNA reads TGCAGTGCTTCGGACAGGGGCCCCAATCAGCCCCAGCATTTT. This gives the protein CSASDRGPNQPQHF.

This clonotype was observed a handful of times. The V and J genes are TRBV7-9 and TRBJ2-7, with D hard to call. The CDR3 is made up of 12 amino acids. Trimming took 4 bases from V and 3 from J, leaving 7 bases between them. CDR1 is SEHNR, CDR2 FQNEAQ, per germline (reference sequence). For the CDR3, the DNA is TGTGCCAGCAGCTCCTCAAACTACGAGCAGTACTTC. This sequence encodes CASSSSNYEQYF. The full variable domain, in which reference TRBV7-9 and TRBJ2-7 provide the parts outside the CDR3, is DTGVSQNPRHKITKRGQNVTFRCDPISEHNRLYWYRQTLGQGPEFLTYFQNEAQLEKSRLLSDRFSAERPKGSFSTLEIQRTEQGDSAMYLCASSSSNYEQYFGPGTRLTVT.

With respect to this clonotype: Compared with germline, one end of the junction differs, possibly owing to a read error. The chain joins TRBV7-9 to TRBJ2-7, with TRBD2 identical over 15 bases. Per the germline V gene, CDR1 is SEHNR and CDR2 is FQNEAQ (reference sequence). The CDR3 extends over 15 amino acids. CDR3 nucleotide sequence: TGTACCAGCAGCTCCGGACTAGCGGGAGGGCGTGAGCAGTACTTC. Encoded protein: CTSSSGLAGGREQYF. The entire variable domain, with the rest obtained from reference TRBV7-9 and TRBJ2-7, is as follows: DTGVSQNPRHKITKRGQNVTFRCDPISEHNRLYWYRQTLGQGPEFLTYFQNEAQLEKSRLLSDRFSAERPKGSFSTLEIQRTEQGDSAMYLCTSSSGLAGGREQYFGPGTRLTVT.

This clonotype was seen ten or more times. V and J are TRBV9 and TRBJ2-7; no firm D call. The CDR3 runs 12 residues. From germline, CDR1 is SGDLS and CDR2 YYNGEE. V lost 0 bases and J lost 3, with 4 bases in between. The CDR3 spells CASSVDDYEQYF. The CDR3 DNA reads TGTGCCAGCAGCGTAGATGACTACGAGCAGTACTTC.

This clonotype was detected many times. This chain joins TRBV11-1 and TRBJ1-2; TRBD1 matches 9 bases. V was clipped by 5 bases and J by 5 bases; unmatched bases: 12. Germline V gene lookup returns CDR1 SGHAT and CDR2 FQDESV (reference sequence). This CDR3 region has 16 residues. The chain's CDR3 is CASSHSGTGSGYGYTF. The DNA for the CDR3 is TGTGCCAGCAGCCACTCCGGGACAGGGTCGGGGTATGGCTACACCTTC.

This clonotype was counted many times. The CDR3 is CASATAGEGKTQYF. The CDR3 nucleotides read TGTGCCAGCGCCACAGCGGGCGAGGGAAAGACCCAGTACTTC. J is TRBJ2-5 and V is TRBV25-1; possibly TRBD2 for D (6 bases). Between the trimmed V and J ends, which lost 8 bases and 6 bases, there was a span of 19 bases. This CDR3 contains 14 residues. In germline, CDR1 is MGHDK, CDR2 SYGVNS.

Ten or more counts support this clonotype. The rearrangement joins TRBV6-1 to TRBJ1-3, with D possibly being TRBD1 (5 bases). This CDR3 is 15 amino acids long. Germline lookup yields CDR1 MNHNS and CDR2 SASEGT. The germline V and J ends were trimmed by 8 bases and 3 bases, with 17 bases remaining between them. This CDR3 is CASRASGPGGNTIYF. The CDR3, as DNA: TGTGCCAGCCGTGCGTCGGGGCCCGGTGGAAACACCATATATTTT.

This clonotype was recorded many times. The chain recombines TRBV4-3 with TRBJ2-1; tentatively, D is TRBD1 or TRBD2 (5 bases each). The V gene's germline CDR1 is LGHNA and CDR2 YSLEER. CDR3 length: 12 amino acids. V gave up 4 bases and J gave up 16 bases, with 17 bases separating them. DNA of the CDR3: TGCGCCAGCAGCCTAACGGGACGGTTTTTATTCTTC. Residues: CASSLTGRFLFF.

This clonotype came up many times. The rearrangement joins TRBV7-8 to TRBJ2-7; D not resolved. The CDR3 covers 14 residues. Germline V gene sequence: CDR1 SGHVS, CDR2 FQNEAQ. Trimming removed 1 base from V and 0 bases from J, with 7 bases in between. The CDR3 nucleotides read TGTGCCAGCAGCTTAGTGCACGACTCCTACGAGCAGTACTTC. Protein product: CASSLVHDSYEQYF.

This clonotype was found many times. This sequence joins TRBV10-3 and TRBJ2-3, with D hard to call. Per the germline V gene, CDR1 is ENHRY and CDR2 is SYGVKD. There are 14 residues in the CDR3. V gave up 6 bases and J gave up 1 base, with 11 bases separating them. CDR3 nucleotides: TGTGCCATCAGGTCAGATGGGGGCACAGATACGCAGTATTTT. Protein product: CAIRSDGGTDTQYF.